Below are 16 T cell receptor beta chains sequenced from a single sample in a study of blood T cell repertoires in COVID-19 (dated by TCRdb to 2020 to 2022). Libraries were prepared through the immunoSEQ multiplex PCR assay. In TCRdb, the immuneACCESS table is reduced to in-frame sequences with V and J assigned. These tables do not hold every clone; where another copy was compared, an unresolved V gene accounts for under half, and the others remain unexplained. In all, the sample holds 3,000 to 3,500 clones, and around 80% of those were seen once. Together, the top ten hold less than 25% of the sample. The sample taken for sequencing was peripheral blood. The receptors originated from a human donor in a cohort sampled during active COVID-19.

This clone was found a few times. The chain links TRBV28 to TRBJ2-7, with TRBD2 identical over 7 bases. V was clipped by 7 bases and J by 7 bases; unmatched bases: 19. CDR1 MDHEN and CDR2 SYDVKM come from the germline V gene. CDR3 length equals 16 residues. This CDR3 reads CASTPLWGGILGEQYF. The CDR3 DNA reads TGTGCCAGCACCCCGTTATGGGGGGGGATATTGGGTGAGCAGTACTTC.

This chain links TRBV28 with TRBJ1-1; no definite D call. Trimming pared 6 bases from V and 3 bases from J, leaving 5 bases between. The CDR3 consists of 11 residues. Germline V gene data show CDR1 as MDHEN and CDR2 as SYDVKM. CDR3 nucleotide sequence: TGTGCCAGCAGCGGGTACACTGAAGCTTTCTTT. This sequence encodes CASSGYTEAFF.

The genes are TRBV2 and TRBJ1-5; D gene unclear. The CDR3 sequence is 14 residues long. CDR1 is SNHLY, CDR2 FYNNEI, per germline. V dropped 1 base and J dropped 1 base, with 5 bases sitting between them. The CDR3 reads CASSEDRSNQPQHF. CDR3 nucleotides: TGTGCCAGCAGTGAAGACAGAAGCAATCAGCCCCAGCATTTT. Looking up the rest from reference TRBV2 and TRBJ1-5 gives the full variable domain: EPEVTQTPSHQVTQMGQEVILRCVPISNHLYFYWYRQILGQKVEFLVSFYNNEISEKSEIFDDQFSVERPDGSNFTLKIRSTKLEDSAMYFCASSEDRSNQPQHFGDGTRLSIL.

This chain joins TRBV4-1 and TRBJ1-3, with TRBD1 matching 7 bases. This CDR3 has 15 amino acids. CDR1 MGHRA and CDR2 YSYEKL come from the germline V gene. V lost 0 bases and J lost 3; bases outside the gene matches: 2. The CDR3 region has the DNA TGCGCCAGCAGCCAAGAGCACAGGGGTGGAAACACCATATATTTT. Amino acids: CASSQEHRGGNTIYF.

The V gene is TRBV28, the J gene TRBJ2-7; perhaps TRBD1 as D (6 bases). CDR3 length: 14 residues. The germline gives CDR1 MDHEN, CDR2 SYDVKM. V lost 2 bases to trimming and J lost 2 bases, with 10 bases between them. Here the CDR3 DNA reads TGTGCCAGCAGTTTAATCCAGGGGACCTACGAGCAGTACTTC. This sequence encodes CASSLIQGTYEQYF.

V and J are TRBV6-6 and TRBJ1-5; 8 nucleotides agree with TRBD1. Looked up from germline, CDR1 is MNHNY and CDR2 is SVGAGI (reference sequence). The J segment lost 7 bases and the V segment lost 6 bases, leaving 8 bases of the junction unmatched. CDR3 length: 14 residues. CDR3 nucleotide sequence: TGTGCCAGCAGCCAGGGGGCTCAAGGCCAGCCCCAGCATTTT. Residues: CASSQGAQGQPQHF.

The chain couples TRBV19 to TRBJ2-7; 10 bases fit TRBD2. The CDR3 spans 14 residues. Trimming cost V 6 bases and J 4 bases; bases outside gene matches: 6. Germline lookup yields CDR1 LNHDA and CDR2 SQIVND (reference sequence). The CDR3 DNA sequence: TGTGCCAGTAGAAGGAGCGGGGGGGTATACGAGCAGTACTTC. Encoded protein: CASRRSGGVYEQYF.

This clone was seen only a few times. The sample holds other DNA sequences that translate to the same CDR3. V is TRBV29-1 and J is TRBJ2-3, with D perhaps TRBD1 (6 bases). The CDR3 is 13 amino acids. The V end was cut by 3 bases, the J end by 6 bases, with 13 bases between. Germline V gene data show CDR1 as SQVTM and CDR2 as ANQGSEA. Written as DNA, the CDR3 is TGCAGCGTTGAGAGGGGGTTAGCGGATACGCAGTATTTT. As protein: CSVERGLADTQYF.

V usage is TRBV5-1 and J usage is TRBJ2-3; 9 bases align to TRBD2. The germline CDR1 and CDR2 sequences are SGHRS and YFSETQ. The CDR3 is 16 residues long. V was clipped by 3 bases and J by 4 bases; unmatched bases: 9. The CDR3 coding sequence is TGCGCCAGCAGCTCCTTAGGGACTAGCTCACCAGATACGCAGTATTTT. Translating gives CASSSLGTSSPDTQYF.

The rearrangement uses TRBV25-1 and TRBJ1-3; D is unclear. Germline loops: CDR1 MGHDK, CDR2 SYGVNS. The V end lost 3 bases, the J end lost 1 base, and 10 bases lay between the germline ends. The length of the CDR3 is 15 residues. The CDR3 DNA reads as TGTGCCAGCAGTGAGGCAGGTCCGTCTGGAAACACCATATATTTT. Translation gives CASSEAGPSGNTIYF.

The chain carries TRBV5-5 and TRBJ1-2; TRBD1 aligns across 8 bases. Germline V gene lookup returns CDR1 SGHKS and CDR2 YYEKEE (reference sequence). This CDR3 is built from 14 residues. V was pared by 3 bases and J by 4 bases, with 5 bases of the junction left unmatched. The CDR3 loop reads CASSWTTGVYGYTF. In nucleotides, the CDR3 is TGTGCCAGCAGCTGGACGACAGGGGTCTATGGCTACACCTTC.

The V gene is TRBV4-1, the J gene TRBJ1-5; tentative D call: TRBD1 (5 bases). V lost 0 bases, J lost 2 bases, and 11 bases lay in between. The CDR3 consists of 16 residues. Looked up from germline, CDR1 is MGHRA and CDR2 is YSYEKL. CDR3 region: CASSQDLGRGNQPQHF. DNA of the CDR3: TGCGCCAGCAGCCAAGATCTTGGCAGGGGCAATCAGCCCCAGCATTTT.

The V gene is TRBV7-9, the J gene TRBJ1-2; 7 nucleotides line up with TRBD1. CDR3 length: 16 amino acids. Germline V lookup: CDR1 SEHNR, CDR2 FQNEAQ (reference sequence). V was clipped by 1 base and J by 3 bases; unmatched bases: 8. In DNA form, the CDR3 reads TGTGCCAGCAGCTTAGTGCCTGACAGGGTTCACTATGGCTACACCTTC. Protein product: CASSLVPDRVHYGYTF.

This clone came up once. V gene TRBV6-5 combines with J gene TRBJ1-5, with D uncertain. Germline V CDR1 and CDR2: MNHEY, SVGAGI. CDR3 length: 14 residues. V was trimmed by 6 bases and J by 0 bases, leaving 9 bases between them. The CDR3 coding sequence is TGTGCCAGCAGGAGAGCCTCTAGCAATCAGCCCCAGCATTTT. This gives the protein CASRRASSNQPQHF.

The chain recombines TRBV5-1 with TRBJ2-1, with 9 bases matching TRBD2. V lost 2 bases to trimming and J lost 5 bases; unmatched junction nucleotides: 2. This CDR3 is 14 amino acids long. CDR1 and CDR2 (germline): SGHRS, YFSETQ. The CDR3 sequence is CASSFRGGDNEQFF. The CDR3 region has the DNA TGCGCCAGCAGCTTTCGCGGGGGGGACAATGAGCAGTTCTTC.

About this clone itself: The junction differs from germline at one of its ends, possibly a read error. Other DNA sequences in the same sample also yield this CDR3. CDR3 in amino acids: CASSQVGRAYEQYF. The CDR3 DNA reads TGCGCCAGCAGTCAAGTTGGGCGTGCCTACGAGCAGTACTTC. The V and J genes are TRBV4-1 and TRBJ2-7; D call uncertain. Germline V CDR1 and CDR2: MGHRA, YSYEKL. This CDR3 contains 14 residues.